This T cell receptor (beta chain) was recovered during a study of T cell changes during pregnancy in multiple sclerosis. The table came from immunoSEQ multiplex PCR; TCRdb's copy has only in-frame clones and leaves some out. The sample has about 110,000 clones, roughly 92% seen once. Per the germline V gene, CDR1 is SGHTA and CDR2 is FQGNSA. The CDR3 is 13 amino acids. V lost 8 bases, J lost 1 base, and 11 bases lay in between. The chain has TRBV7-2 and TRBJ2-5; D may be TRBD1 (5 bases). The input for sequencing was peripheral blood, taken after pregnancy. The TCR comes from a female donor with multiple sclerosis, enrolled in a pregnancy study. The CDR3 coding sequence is TGTGCCAGCGGCGGACACATCCAAGAGACCCAGTACTTC. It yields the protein CASGGHIQETQYF.